The rows below give T cell receptor beta chains drawn from one sample of a study of graft-versus-host responses after intestinal transplantation. Profiled with immunoSEQ multiplex PCR; TCRdb holds only in-frame clones, not every one. The data show about 9,500 clones, over 75% seen once. Specimen: PBMCs, collected 242 days after intestinal transplant. The receptors were gathered from a human patient who received an intestinal transplant, so some T cells may come from the graft donor. CDR3s include the opening cysteine and the closing phenylalanine or tryptophan. The D gene is left open where the match is weak. Clone sizes are given selectively: once, few, many, or a class where the clone is expanded.

v_gene	abundance	d_gene	j_gene	CDR3aa	CDR3nt
TRBV7-3	.	.	TRBJ1-5	CASSLQGGSQPQHF	TGTGCCAGCAGCTTACAGGGAGGGAGTCAGCCCCAGCATTTT
TRBV19	.	TRBD1	TRBJ1-1	CASIPGGNTEAFF	TGTGCCAGTATTCCAGGGGGCAACACTGAAGCTTTCTTT
TRBV6-1	.	.	TRBJ2-7	CASSEAHLRSYEQYF	TGTGCCAGCAGTGAAGCGCACCTACGCTCCTACGAGCAGTACTTC
TRBV19	few	.	TRBJ2-5	CASSGSSWQETQYF	TGTGCCAGTAGTGGTTCTAGCTGGCAAGAGACCCAGTACTTC
TRBV18	.	TRBD1	TRBJ2-7	CASSPQGARGYEQYF	TGTGCCAGCTCACCCCAGGGGGCGCGAGGATACGAGCAGTACTTC
TRBV10-3	once	.	TRBJ2-2	CAISVSYDLTDGELFF	TGTGCCATCAGTGTCTCCTACGATTTGACCGACGGGGAGCTGTTTTTT
TRBV6-5	few	.	TRBJ2-7	CASSYSSRGRPYEQYF	TGTGCCAGCAGTTACTCGAGTAGGGGGAGGCCCTACGAGCAGTACTTC
TRBV13	.	.	TRBJ2-7	CASSIRDSLFPRSSYEQYF	TGTGCCAGCAGCATCCGGGACTCTCTCTTTCCGAGGAGCTCCTACGAGCAGTACTTC
TRBV11-2	few	.	TRBJ1-2	CASSFPGGARGYTF	TGTGCCAGCAGCTTCCCGGGCGGGGCGCGGGGCTACACCTTC
TRBV28	.	.	TRBJ2-7	CASGWNSYEQYF	TGTGCCAGCGGGTGGAATTCCTACGAGCAGTACTTC
TRBV4-3	.	TRBD1	TRBJ1-5	CASSLGTGLDQPQHF	TGCGCCAGCAGCCTAGGGACAGGTCTGGATCAGCCCCAGCATTTT
TRBV4-1	.	.	TRBJ1-1	CASSQAERGNTEAFF	TGCGCCAGCAGCCAGGCGGAAAGGGGGAACACTGAAGCTTTCTTT
TRBV10-3	once	.	TRBJ1-5	CAISEARGRQPQHF	TGTGCCATCAGTGAGGCCAGGGGAAGGCAGCCCCAGCATTTT
TRBV7-3	once	.	TRBJ2-1	CASSLKGSIGPLYNEQFF	TGTGCCAGCAGCTTAAAGGGTTCCATTGGGCCCCTCTACAATGAGCAGTTCTTC
TRBV14	.	.	TRBJ1-2	CASSQGQGYGYTF	TGTGCCAGCAGCCAAGGGCAAGGCTATGGCTACACCTTC
TRBV21-1	.	.	TRBJ1-1	CATTGLISRGLSGNTEAFF	TGTGCCACCACCGGACTGATTTCCAGGGGGCTTTCCGGGAACACTGAAGCTTTCTTT
TRBV7-3	.	TRBD2	TRBJ2-1	CASSLGKRETQFF	TGTGCCAGCAGCTTAGGAAAGCGGGAAACGCAGTTCTTC
TRBV19	.	.	TRBJ2-7	CASSIGHSYEQYF	TGTGCCAGCAGTATAGGACACTCCTACGAGCAGTACTTC
TRBV19	.	TRBD1	TRBJ1-2	CASRFSDRGPNYGYTF	TGTGCCAGTAGGTTTTCCGACAGGGGACCTAACTATGGCTACACCTTC
TRBV7-3	.	.	TRBJ2-3	CASSLGRDFTDTQYF	TGTGCCAGCAGCTTAGGCAGGGATTTTACAGATACGCAGTATTTT
TRBV19	few	.	TRBJ1-1	CASSMSRGTEAFF	TGTGCCAGTAGTATGTCCCGGGGGACTGAAGCTTTCTTT
TRBV10-1	.	TRBD2	TRBJ2-1	CASSELGLADYNEQFF	TGCGCCAGCAGTGAGCTCGGACTAGCGGACTACAATGAGCAGTTCTTC
TRBV19	.	TRBD2	TRBJ2-7	CASSIDFAGGGMFAYEQYF	TGTGCCAGTAGTATAGATTTCGCGGGAGGGGGTATGTTTGCCTACGAGCAGTACTTC
TRBV7-3	few	.	TRBJ2-1	CASSLSFQGEQFF	TGTGCCAGCAGCTTAAGTTTCCAAGGTGAGCAGTTCTTC
TRBV9	.	.	TRBJ2-1	CASSVTGGYNEQFF	TGTGCCAGCAGCGTAACCGGAGGCTACAATGAGCAGTTCTTC
TRBV5-4	.	.	TRBJ2-7	CASSPSVDREGQYF	TGTGCCAGCAGCCCGTCGGTTGATCGCGAGGGGCAGTACTTC
TRBV4-1	.	TRBD2	TRBJ2-3	CASSQGGLAGARDTQYF	TGCGCCAGCAGCCAAGGGGGTCTAGCGGGAGCAAGGGATACGCAGTATTTT